The 14 T cell receptor beta chains in this list originate from one sample, sequenced in a study of T cell repertoires in cytomegalovirus infection. TCRdb ran MiXCR on the reads and lists one entry per CDR3 protein. Of about 150,000 distinct CDR3 sequences listed, around 32% were seen once; the top ten hold around half. For these TCRs, the target antigens are not known. Sequencing was performed on CD8+ T cells from cultured PBMCs, taken from culture after CMV antigen stimulation. The receptors derive from a human donor in good health (CMV status not recorded). Some clones in this sample may be carry-over from other donors' samples.

The chain has TRBV12-3 or TRBV12-4 and TRBJ2-1, with TRBD2 matching over 15 bases. The V gene end was trimmed by 5 bases and the J gene end by 5 bases; junction bases not matched to a gene: 1. CDR3 size: 15 residues. The CDR3 sequence: CASSRTSGGDNEQFF. The CDR3 bases are TGTGCCAGCAGTCGGACTAGCGGGGGGGACAATGAGCAGTTCTTC.

This clonotype was recorded a few times. V and J are TRBV7-2 and TRBJ2-1, with D perhaps matching TRBD1 or TRBD2 (6 bases each). The CDR3 spans 14 residues. The V and J ends lost 7 bases and 7 bases respectively, with 17 bases between them. Germline V lookup: CDR1 SGHTA, CDR2 FQGNSA. In nucleotides, the CDR3 is TGTGCCAGCACCCCCCGGGGGCTGGGGAATGAGCAGTTCTTC. It is translated as CASTPRGLGNEQFF.

The chain couples TRBV19 to TRBJ1-1; D remains ambiguous. The germline V gene encodes CDR1 LNHDA and CDR2 SQIVND (reference sequence). The CDR3 runs 13 residues. V was clipped by 8 bases and J by 1 base, with 11 bases between them. CDR3 sequence (DNA): TGTGCCAGTCGTTACGGTTCGAACACTGAAGCTTTCTTT. Amino acid sequence: CASRYGSNTEAFF.

This sequence joins TRBV7-6 and TRBJ2-1; 9 nucleotides align to TRBD1. The J segment lost 0 bases and the V segment lost 3 bases, leaving 6 bases of the junction unmatched. The CDR3 extends over 17 amino acids. Germline lookup yields CDR1 SGHVS and CDR2 FNYEAQ. The CDR3 DNA is TGTGCCAGCAGCTTTAGTCACAGGGGGCTCTCCTACAATGAGCAGTTCTTC. Translated: CASSFSHRGLSYNEQFF.

Note on this clonotype: This may come from a read error, since a much larger clone is one base off. The rearrangement links TRBV7-8 to TRBJ2-1; D may be TRBD1 or TRBD2 (5 bases each). Per germline, CDR1 SGHVS and CDR2 FQNEAQ. The CDR3 spans 11 residues. CDR3 loop: CTSSDPGQQFF. Here the CDR3 DNA reads TGTACCAGCAGCGACCCGGGACAGCAGTTCTTC.

The chain carries TRBV29-1 and TRBJ2-3; D is ambiguous. The CDR3 sequence is 16 residues long. Germline CDR1 reads SQVTM; CDR2 reads ANQGSEA. Trimming pared 1 base from V and 0 bases from J, leaving 14 bases between. The CDR3 region is CSVEGGWPRSTDTQYF. In nucleotides, the CDR3 is TGCAGCGTTGAAGGTGGTTGGCCGCGAAGCACAGATACGCAGTATTTT.

The rearrangement links TRBV15 to TRBJ1-3, with D perhaps matching TRBD1 (5 bases). The CDR3 loop spans 16 amino acids. CDR1 and CDR2 from the germline V gene are LNHNV and YYDKDF (reference sequence). The V and J ends lost 0 bases and 0 bases respectively, with 9 bases between them. CDR3 sequence reads: CATSREGRASGNTIYF. As DNA, the CDR3 is TGTGCCACCAGCAGAGAGGGACGGGCCTCTGGAAACACCATATATTTT.

The V gene is TRBV11-3, the J gene TRBJ1-2, with 10 positions matching TRBD1. The CDR3 runs 14 residues. Germline-derived CDR1 and CDR2 are SGHNT and YENEEA. The trim removed 7 bases at V and 7 bases at J, leaving 9 bases unmatched. The CDR3 here is CASTPGDRGRGYTF. CDR3 coding DNA: TGTGCCAGCACCCCGGGGGACAGGGGACGTGGCTACACCTTC.

This clonotype was recorded a few times. The chain couples TRBV12-3 or TRBV12-4 to TRBJ2-7; 11 nucleotides match TRBD1. V lost 5 bases and J lost 3; bases outside the gene matches: 6. This CDR3 contains 15 residues. Here the CDR3 reads CASSAAGTGGYEQYF. CDR3 coding DNA: TGTGCCAGCAGTGCGGCCGGGACAGGGGGCTACGAGCAGTACTTC.

This clonotype was seen many times. This chain connects TRBV12-3 or TRBV12-4 to TRBJ1-1; the D gene is possibly TRBD1 (5 bases). V lost 3 bases and J 0 bases, leaving 8 bases between the germline ends. The CDR3 is 14 residues long. CDR3 residues: CASSLYRMNTEAFF. The DNA of the CDR3 is TGTGCCAGCAGTTTGTACAGGATGAACACTGAAGCTTTCTTT.

This rearrangement joins TRBV19 to TRBJ1-5; D might be TRBD1 (5 bases). CDR1 LNHDA and CDR2 SQIVND come from the germline V gene (reference sequence). The CDR3 has 15 amino acids. V dropped 10 bases and J dropped 5 bases, with 21 bases sitting between them. CDR3 loop: CATSQEGLFYQPQHF. The CDR3 DNA reads TGTGCCACCTCCCAAGAGGGGCTATTTTATCAGCCCCAGCATTTT.

This rearrangement joins TRBV20-1 to TRBJ2-7; possible D gene TRBD2, 6 bases. The V end lost 0 bases, the J end lost 2 bases, and 8 bases lay between the germline ends. The CDR3 sequence is 13 residues long. CDR1 DFQATT and CDR2 SNEGSKA come from the germline V gene (reference sequence). The CDR3 sequence is CSARERGTYEQYF. For the CDR3, the DNA is TGCAGTGCTAGAGAGCGGGGCACCTACGAGCAGTACTTC.

V is TRBV2 and J is TRBJ2-1; D call uncertain. Trimming shortened V by 4 bases and J by 1 base, and 2 bases separated the two germline ends. The CDR3 length is 12 residues. Germline CDR1 and CDR2: SNHLY and FYNNEI. This CDR3 reads CASSGSYNEQFF. The CDR3 DNA reads as TGTGCCAGCAGTGGGTCCTACAATGAGCAGTTCTTC.

V and J are TRBV29-1 and TRBJ1-1, with D unresolved. V lost 4 bases and J 1 base, leaving 13 bases between the germline ends. Per germline, CDR1 SQVTM and CDR2 ANQGSEA. The CDR3 is 14 amino acids. The CDR3 loop reads CSVAGRQQNTEAFF. CDR3 coding DNA: TGCAGCGTTGCTGGGAGGCAACAGAACACTGAAGCTTTCTTT.